The next 10 T cell receptor beta chains were all read from a single sample in a study of response to subunit inactivated influenza vaccine. MiXCR was run by TCRdb on the RT-PCR reads, yielding one entry per CDR3 protein. The repertoire includes about 570,000 distinct CDR3 sequences, around 10% of them detected once, and around 10% sits in the top ten. The data were also submitted as part of a second study, on T cells expressing NK-cell markers. That paper states: Production of TCR beta cDNA relied on 5'RACE template switching with UMIs.

The sample consisted of PBMCs from blood, taken on the day of vaccination. The receptors here all came from a man aged 50 to 60 who received an inactivated influenza vaccine.

The chain links TRBV7-9 to TRBJ1-2; possible D gene TRBD1, 5 bases. CDR3 length: 15 residues. V lost 3 bases and J 6 bases, leaving 17 bases between the germline ends. Per germline, CDR1 SEHNR and CDR2 FQNEAQ (reference sequence). The CDR3 nucleotides read TGTGCCAGCAGCTTGGGGATTACGACAGAGGATGGCTACACCTTC. Its protein is CASSLGITTEDGYTF.

V is TRBV20-1 and J is TRBJ1-1; D not resolved. The ends were cut back, 5 bases at V and 5 bases at J, with 9 bases in the middle. CDR1 is DFQATT, CDR2 SNEGSKA, per germline (reference sequence). The CDR3 contains 11 residues. This CDR3 reads CSAPLVTEAFF. In DNA form, the CDR3 reads TGCAGTGCTCCCCTAGTAACTGAAGCTTTCTTT.

The sample holds a few counts of this clonotype. The chain carries TRBV20-1 and TRBJ2-3; the D is unclear. V dropped 6 bases and J dropped 4 bases, with 23 bases sitting between them. CDR1 and CDR2 (germline): DFQATT, SNEGSKA (reference sequence). This CDR3 has 16 residues. CDR3 DNA sequence: TGCAGTGCAAGGGATCGTCGATTGCAAATAGCAGATACGCAGTATTTT. Residues: CSARDRRLQIADTQYF.

Concerning this clonotype: A much bigger clone sits one base away, suggesting this may be a read error. J is TRBJ2-1 and V is TRBV5-1; unclear D gene. From germline, CDR1 is SGHRS and CDR2 YFSETQ. The CDR3 sequence is 13 residues long. The CDR3 region is CASSFDQSPAQSF. Written as DNA, the CDR3 is TGCGCCAGCAGCTTTGATCAGTCCCCGGCGCAGTCCTTC.

This clonotype came up a few times. This sequence joins TRBV29-1 and TRBJ2-7; D possibly corresponds to TRBD2 (5 bases). The CDR3 sequence is 12 residues long. Between the trimmed V and J ends, which lost 5 bases and 3 bases, there was a span of 11 bases. Germline assignment: CDR1 SQVTM and CDR2 ANQGSEA. The CDR3 loop reads CSVQLSGYEQYF. DNA for the CDR3: TGCAGCGTTCAATTAAGCGGCTACGAGCAGTACTTC.

This clonotype showed up just a few times. The CDR3 here is CSASRDIAQRYSPLHF. The CDR3 DNA follows: TGCAGTGCTAGTCGGGACATCGCTCAAAGATACTCACCCCTCCACTTT. The chain couples TRBV20-1 to TRBJ1-6, with D maybe TRBD1 (6 bases). The length of the CDR3 is 16 residues. Trimming left V 3 bases short and J 10 bases short, with 22 bases between. Germline assignment: CDR1 DFQATT and CDR2 SNEGSKA (reference sequence).

The J gene is TRBJ1-5, the V gene TRBV5-6; D not resolved. Germline lookup yields CDR1 SGHDT and CDR2 YYEEEE. The CDR3 consists of 16 residues. V gave up 0 bases and J gave up 2 bases, with 12 bases separating them. CDR3 amino acids: CASSLGGSQRNQPQHF. The CDR3 DNA reads as TGTGCCAGCAGCTTGGGAGGGTCCCAACGCAATCAGCCCCAGCATTTT.

This rearrangement joins TRBV28 to TRBJ1-5; D not resolved. The CDR3 covers 13 residues. Between the trimmed V and J ends, which lost 6 bases and 7 bases, there was a span of 13 bases. Germline CDR1 MDHEN, CDR2 SYDVKM. CDR3 in DNA: TGTGCCAGCAGCCCCGGGGTATACCAGCCCCAGCATTTT. Amino acids: CASSPGVYQPQHF.

In this sample, this clonotype turned up a few times. The chain couples TRBV12-3 or TRBV12-4 to TRBJ2-1, with no clear D. CDR3 length: 14 amino acids. Trimming took 8 bases from V and 2 from J, leaving 13 bases between them. CDR3 amino acids: CASAQLGTYNEQFF. Written as DNA, the CDR3 is TGTGCCAGCGCCCAACTGGGTACCTACAATGAGCAGTTCTTC.

This clonotype was detected a few times. The chain joins TRBV20-1 to TRBJ1-5, with D maybe TRBD1 (5 bases). Germline CDR1 DFQATT, CDR2 SNEGSKA (reference sequence). The CDR3 consists of 13 residues. Written as DNA, the CDR3 is TGCAGCGCCTCATCCGGGGGGTCTCAGCCCCAGCATTTT. This gives the protein CSASSGGSQPQHF.